The clone carrying this TCR beta chain was detected many times. Its specificity is unknown. The sample is drawn from a study of identical twins. Addition of a universal primer site occurred through template switching, and cDNA carried unique molecular identifiers. TCRdb analysed the 5' RACE reads with MiXCR anew, one entry per CDR3 protein. The sample has 1.5 million to 2 million distinct CDR3 sequences; about 30% are singletons. Per germline, CDR1 ENHRY and CDR2 SYGVKD. The ends lost 5 bases at V and 6 bases at J; junction bases unmatched: 5. This CDR3 spans 15 amino acids. Study results and limitations: Beta out-of-frame twin sharing showed a weaker excess. Insertions were fewer in abundant cord blood beta clonotypes, whereas memory repertoires showed none of this pattern.

Source material: cord blood. The chain joins TRBV10-3 to TRBJ2-3, with 13 bases matching TRBD2. This TCR was sampled from a newborn girl in good health. This chain's CDR3 is CAISSGLAGPDTQYF. In DNA form, the CDR3 reads TGTGCCATCAGTTCGGGACTAGCGGGGCCCGATACGCAGTATTTT.